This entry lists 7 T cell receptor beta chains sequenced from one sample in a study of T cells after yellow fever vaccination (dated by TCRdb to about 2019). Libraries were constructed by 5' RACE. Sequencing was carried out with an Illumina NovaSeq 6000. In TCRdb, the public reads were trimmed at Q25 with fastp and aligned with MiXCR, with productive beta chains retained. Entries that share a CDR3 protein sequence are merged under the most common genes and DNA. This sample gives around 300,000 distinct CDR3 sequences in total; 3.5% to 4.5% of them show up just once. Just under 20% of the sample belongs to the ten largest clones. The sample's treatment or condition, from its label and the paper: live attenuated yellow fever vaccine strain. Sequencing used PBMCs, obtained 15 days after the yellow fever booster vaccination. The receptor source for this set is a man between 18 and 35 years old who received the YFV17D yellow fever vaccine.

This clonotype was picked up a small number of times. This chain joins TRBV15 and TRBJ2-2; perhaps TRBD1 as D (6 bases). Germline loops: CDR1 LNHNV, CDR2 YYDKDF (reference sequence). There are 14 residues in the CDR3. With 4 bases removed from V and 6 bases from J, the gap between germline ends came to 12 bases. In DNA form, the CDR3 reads TGTGCCACCAGCACCTCAGGGGTTTCCGGGGAGCTGTTTTTT. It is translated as CATSTSGVSGELFF.

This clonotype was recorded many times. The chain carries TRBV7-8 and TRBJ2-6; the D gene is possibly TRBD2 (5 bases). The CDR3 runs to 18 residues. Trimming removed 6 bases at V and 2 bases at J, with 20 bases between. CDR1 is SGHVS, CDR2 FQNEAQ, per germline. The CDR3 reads CASSQFVFSGTGANVLTF. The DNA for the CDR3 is TGTGCCAGCAGTCAATTCGTCTTTTCGGGGACTGGGGCCAACGTCCTGACTTTC.

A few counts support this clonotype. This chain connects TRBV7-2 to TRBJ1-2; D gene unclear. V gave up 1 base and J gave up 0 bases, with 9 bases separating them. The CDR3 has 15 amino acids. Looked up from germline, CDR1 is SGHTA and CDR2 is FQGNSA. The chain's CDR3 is CASSLVISANYGYTF. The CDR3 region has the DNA TGTGCCAGCAGCTTAGTTATTTCAGCTAACTATGGCTACACCTTC. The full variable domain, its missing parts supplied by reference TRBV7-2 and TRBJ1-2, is GAGVSQSPSNKVTEKGKDVELRCDPISGHTALYWYRQSLGQGLEFLIYFQGNSAPDKSGLPSDRFSAERTGGSVSTLTIQRTQQEDSAVYLCASSLVISANYGYTFGSGTRLTVV.

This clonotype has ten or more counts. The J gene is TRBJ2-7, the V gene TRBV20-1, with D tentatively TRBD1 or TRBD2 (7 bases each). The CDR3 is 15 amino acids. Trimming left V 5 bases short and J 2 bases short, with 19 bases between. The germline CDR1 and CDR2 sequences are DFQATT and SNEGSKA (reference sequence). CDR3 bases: TGCAGTGCTGGTAGGGGGCGGGGGAGGACCTACGAGCAGTACTTC. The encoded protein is CSAGRGRGRTYEQYF.

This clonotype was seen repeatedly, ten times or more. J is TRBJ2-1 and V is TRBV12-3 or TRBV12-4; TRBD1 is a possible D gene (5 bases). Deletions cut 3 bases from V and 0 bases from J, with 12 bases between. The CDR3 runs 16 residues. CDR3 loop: CASSFQGASSYNEQFF. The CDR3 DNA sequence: TGTGCCAGCAGTTTTCAGGGTGCTAGCTCCTACAATGAGCAGTTCTTC.

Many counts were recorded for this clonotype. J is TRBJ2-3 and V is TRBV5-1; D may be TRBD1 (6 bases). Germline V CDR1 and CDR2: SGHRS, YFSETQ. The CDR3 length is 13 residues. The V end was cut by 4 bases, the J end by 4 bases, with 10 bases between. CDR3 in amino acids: CASSGEGADTQYF. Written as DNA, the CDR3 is TGCGCCAGCAGCGGCGAGGGGGCAGATACGCAGTATTTT.

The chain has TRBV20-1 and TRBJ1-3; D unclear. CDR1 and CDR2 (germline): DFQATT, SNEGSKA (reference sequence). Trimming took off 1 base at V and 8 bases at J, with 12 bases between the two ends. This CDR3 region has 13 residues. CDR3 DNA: TGCAGTGCTAGAGTTCCGTCCCGGGACACCATATATTTT. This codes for CSARVPSRDTIYF.